These 2 T cell receptor beta chains were all obtained from the same sample, sequenced in a study of blood T cell repertoires in COVID-19. Produced via immunoSEQ multiplex PCR; TCRdb's table is partial and in-frame only. The repertoire consists of under 95,000 clones, with approximately 85% occurring once and the leading ten covering roughly 9.6%. Sequencing was performed on peripheral blood. These receptors all come from a man aged 45-65 years with COVID-19, enrolled during active disease.

The chain joins TRBV7-2 to TRBJ2-3; 7 bases are shared with TRBD1. After removal of 0 bases from V and 6 bases from J, the junction contained 3 bases not matched to a gene. The CDR3 is 14 residues long. CDR1 and CDR2 (germline): SGHTA, FQGNSA. CDR3: CASSLATGRDTQYF. The CDR3 DNA reads TGTGCCAGCAGCTTAGCGACAGGGCGGGATACGCAGTATTTT. The full variable domain, completed using reference TRBV7-2 and TRBJ2-3, is GAGVSQSPSNKVTEKGKDVELRCDPISGHTALYWYRQSLGQGLEFLIYFQGNSAPDKSGLPSDRFSAERTGGSVSTLTIQRTQQEDSAVYLCASSLATGRDTQYFGPGTRLTVL.

The chain recombines TRBV2 with TRBJ1-5; possibly TRBD1 for D (6 bases). The V end lost 1 base, the J end lost 6 bases, and 13 bases lay between the germline ends. The germline CDR1 and CDR2 sequences are SNHLY and FYNNEI. This CDR3 contains 15 residues. The CDR3 DNA reads TGTGCCAGCAGTGAAGGACAGGTCACGGGTCAGCCCCAGCATTTT. Protein product: CASSEGQVTGQPQHF.